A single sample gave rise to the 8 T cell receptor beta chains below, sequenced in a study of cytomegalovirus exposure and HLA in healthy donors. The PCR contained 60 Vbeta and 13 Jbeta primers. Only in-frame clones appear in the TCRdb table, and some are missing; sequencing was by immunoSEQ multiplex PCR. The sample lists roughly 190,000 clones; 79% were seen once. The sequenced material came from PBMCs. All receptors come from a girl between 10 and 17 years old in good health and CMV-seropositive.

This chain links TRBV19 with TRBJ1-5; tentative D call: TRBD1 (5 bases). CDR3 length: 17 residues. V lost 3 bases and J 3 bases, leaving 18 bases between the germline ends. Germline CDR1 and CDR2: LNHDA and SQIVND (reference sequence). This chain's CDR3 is CASSISGGDFTNQPQHF. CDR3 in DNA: TGTGCCAGTAGTATCAGTGGGGGGGACTTTACCAATCAGCCCCAGCATTTT.

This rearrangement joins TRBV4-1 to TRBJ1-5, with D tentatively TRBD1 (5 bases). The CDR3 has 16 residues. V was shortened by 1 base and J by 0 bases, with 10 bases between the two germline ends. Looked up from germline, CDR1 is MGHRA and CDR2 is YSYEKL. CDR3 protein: CASSQGRGYSNQPQHF. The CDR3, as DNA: TGCGCCAGCAGCCAAGGAAGGGGTTATAGCAATCAGCCCCAGCATTTT.

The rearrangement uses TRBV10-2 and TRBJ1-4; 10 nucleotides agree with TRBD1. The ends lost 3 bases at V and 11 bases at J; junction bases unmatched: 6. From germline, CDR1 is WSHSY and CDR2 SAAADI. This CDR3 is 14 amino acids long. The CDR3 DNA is TGCGCCAGCAGTGAAAGACAGGGGGCGTCTAAACTGTTTTTT. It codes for CASSERQGASKLFF.

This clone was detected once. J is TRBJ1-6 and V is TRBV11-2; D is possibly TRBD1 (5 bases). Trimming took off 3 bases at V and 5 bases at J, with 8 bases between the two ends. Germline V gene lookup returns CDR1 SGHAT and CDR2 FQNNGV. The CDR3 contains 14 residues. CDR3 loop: CASSFIGDNSPLHF. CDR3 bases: TGTGCCAGCAGCTTTATAGGGGATAATTCACCCCTCCACTTT.

The CDR3 coding sequence is TGTGCCAGCAGCGTAGAAGGCGGGGGTGAAGCTTTCTTT. Its protein product is CASSVEGGGEAFF. The chain is built from TRBV9 and TRBJ1-1; tentatively, D is TRBD1 (5 bases). Germline CDR1 reads SGDLS; CDR2 reads YYNGEE. Deletions cut 0 bases from V and 7 bases from J, with 10 bases between. CDR3 size: 13 residues.

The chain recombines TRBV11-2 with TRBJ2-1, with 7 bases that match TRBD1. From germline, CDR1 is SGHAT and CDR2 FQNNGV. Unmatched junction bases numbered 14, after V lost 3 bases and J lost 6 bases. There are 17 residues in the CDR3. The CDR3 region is CASSFGRTGKISNEQFF. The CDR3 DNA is TGTGCCAGCAGCTTTGGGCGGACAGGAAAAATTTCCAATGAGCAGTTCTTC. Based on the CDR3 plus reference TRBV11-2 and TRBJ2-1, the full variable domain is EAGVAQSPRYKIIEKRQSVAFWCNPISGHATLYWYQQILGQGPKLLIQFQNNGVVDDSQLPKDRFSAERLKGVDSTLKIQPAKLEDSAVYLCASSFGRTGKISNEQFFGPGTRLTVL.

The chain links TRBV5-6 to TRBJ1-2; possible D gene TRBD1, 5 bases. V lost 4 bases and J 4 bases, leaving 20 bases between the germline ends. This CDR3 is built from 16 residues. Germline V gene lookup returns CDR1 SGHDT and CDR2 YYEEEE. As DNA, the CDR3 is TGTGCCAGCAGCACCAGGACAACCTCGGAAGTCTATGGCTACACCTTC. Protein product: CASSTRTTSEVYGYTF. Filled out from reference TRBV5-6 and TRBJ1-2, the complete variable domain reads DAGVTQSPTHLIKTRGQQVTLRCSPKSGHDTVSWYQQALGQGPQFIFQYYEEEERQRGNFPDRFSGHQFPNYSSELNVNALLLGDSALYLCASSTRTTSEVYGYTFGSGTRLTVV.

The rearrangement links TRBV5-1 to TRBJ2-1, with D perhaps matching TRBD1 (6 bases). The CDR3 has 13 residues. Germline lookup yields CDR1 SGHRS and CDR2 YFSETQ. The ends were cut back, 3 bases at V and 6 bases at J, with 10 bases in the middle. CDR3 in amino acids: CASSSEQGNEQFF. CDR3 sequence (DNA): TGCGCCAGCAGCTCGGAACAGGGCAATGAGCAGTTCTTC. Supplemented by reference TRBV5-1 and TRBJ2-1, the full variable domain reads KAGVTQTPRYLIKTRGQQVTLSCSPISGHRSVSWYQQTPGQGLQFLFEYFSETQRNKGNFPGRFSGRQFSNSRSEMNVSTLELGDSALYLCASSSEQGNEQFFGPGTRLTVL.